This T cell receptor (beta chain) was recovered during a study of identical twins' blood T cells (dated by TCRdb to the early 2010s). The study in broad terms: The roughly 12 libraries, six for the alpha chain and six for the beta chain, yielded 50 million or so Illumina reads in total. The study compared TCR alpha and beta chain repertoires of three pairs of monozygous twins using next-generation sequencing to assess genetic influence on repertoire formation. What the research found in general, with its limitations: Independent studies were stated to be required to validate the proposed role of the TCRalpha J segment in MHC recognition during thymic selection. The number of CDR3 clonotypes shared between two donors was mainly determined by the product of the cloneset sizes of the two donors, and no clear deviation from this trend was shown by twins. Looking at the most abundant TCRbeta clonotypes, every donor had more CDR3 sequences in common with her twin than with unrelated donors. V gene usage was reported to be markedly more similar within twin pairs than between unrelated donors, even among non-selected out-of-frame TCRbeta clonotypes. Environmental influences could not be excluded as an explanation for twin similarity, since twins were reared together.

To prepare the library, 5' RACE was applied. The sequencer listed for this sample is Illumina Genome Analyzer IIx. The RNA-based TCR cDNA libraries were made using a previously described protocol that was modified in several ways. To prevent cross-contamination, barcodes specific to each sample were added to both ends of every TCR cDNA library during cDNA synthesis and amplification. The authors' analysis ran thus. Between about 90,000 and nearly 550,000 clonotypes were identified per individual, and roughly 2.2 to 3.6 million CDR3-containing reads were obtained per library. Reads with improper barcode index combinations were discarded, after which clonesets were built for each library with the MiTCR software. During the assembly of CDR3 clonotypes by MiTCR, low-quality reads were filtered or rescued and PCR and sequencing errors were corrected. Artificial out-of-frame clonotypes were mapped to in-frame sequences, with one indel allowed in the CDR3, and then removed. To measure how similar V and J gene usage was between donors, Jensen-Shannon divergence was divided by mean entropy. Using fastp at Q25 and MiXCR, TCRdb reprocessed the public reads and kept productive beta chains. Each entry is one CDR3 protein sequence, shown with its most common DNA and genes. TCRdb assigned the V and J calls; the authors' analysis was not used. Counted in this sample were around 380,000 distinct CDR3 sequences; over 25% of them appeared once. The ten top clones hold around 5.6% of the sample.

Six healthy women forming three monozygous twin pairs were used as donors. Each of the three twin pairs had been raised together, and the twins in each pair were thought likely to have encountered the same infectious agents and vaccines. RNA was isolated from peripheral blood mononuclear cells and used to prepare TCR cDNA libraries. This clonotype came up a few times. Its antigen is currently not known. No clone much larger than this one lies a single base away; base qualities are absent. Sequencing was performed on PBMCs. The TCR comes from a woman aged 18-49 years in good health.

The DNA sequence is given as TGTGCCAGCAGCCAGGGCGCCGGTGGCTACACCTTC. This codes for CASSQGAGGYTF. Rearrangement joined TRBV16 to TRBJ1-2, with no reliable assignment of the D segment. As encoded in the germline V gene, CDR1 is KGHSY while CDR2 is FQNENV. The CDR3 runs 12 residues from the cysteine to the phenylalanine. The CDR3 DNA has 36 bases and is translated from base 1. Relative to germline, V is 3 bases shorter and J is 7 bases shorter, with 9 bases between their ends. With the portions outside the CDR3 filled from the reference TRBV16 and TRBJ1-2 genes, the complete variable region becomes GEEVAQTPKHLVRGEGQKAKLYCAPIKGHSYVFWYQQVLKNEFKFLISFQNENVFDETGMPKERFSAKCLPNSPCSLEIQATKLEDSAVYFCASSQGAGGYTFGSGTRLTVV.